Below, 27 T cell receptor beta chains from the same sample are listed, as sequenced in a study of spatial heterogeneity in lung cancer. Study-wide results and caveats: How many expanded intratumoral alpha and beta TCRs were present tracked the tumor mutation count, which was a count of nonsynonymous mutations.

Regarding time point: sample taken at primary tumor resection. These TCRs are of unknown antigen specificity. One entry per CDR3 protein, called by TCRdb with MiXCR from the 5' RACE reads. The sample has some 9,000 distinct CDR3 sequences, approximately 14% seen once. The sample was lung tumor tissue, taken at surgery. All receptors derive from a male donor with early-stage non-small cell lung cancer.

This clonotype has ten or more counts. The genes are TRBV29-1 and TRBJ1-2, with D possibly TRBD1 on 5 matching bases. CDR1 is SQVTM, CDR2 ANQGSEA, per germline. This CDR3 has 14 amino acids. Trimming shortened V by 5 bases and J by 0 bases, and 13 bases separated the two germline ends. Here the CDR3 DNA reads TGCAGCGTTCACTCCGGGACTACTAACTATGGCTACACCTTC. Amino acids: CSVHSGTTNYGYTF.

In its sample, this clonotype was seen many times. The chain couples TRBV6-6 to TRBJ1-1; TRBD1 matches 7 bases. This CDR3 spans 16 amino acids. Germline loops: CDR1 MNHNY, CDR2 SVGAGI (reference sequence). V dropped 8 bases and J dropped 0; count of bases not matched to a gene: 12. The CDR3 DNA reads as TGTGCCAGCGGCAGACAGGGCGGACGCTTGAACACTGAAGCTTTCTTT. Its translation: CASGRQGGRLNTEAFF.

The chain uses TRBV12-3 or TRBV12-4 and TRBJ2-7, with no clear D. Trimming shortened V by 5 bases and J by 7 bases, and 12 bases separated the two germline ends. CDR3 size: 12 residues. The CDR3 sequence: CASSPDVGEQYF. In DNA form, the CDR3 reads TGTGCCAGCAGTCCTGACGTGGGTGAGCAGTACTTC.

This clonotype is medium-sized in the sample. The CDR3 DNA reads as TGTGCCACCTCAAGCGCAGGGGAGGGGTATGGCTACACCTTC. Translating gives CATSSAGEGYGYTF. V usage is TRBV24-1 and J usage is TRBJ1-2; a possible D gene is TRBD1 (6 bases). The CDR3 extends over 14 amino acids. Germline CDR1 reads KGHDR; CDR2 reads SFDVKD. V lost 9 bases and J lost 5, with 18 bases in between.

This chain connects TRBV7-2 to TRBJ1-1; D might be TRBD1 (6 bases). V lost 5 bases and J 5 bases, leaving 18 bases between the germline ends. The germline V gene encodes CDR1 SGHTA and CDR2 FQGNSA. The CDR3 has 15 amino acids. The CDR3 is CASSPQQVRGTEAFF. CDR3 DNA: TGTGCCAGCAGCCCACAACAGGTCAGGGGAACTGAAGCTTTCTTT.

This clonotype showed up many times. This chain uses TRBV7-2 with TRBJ2-5; 10 bases map to TRBD2. This CDR3 is 20 amino acids long. V shed 4 bases and J 9 bases; nucleotides not matched to a gene: 26. CDR1 is SGHTA, CDR2 FQGNSA, per germline. The CDR3 DNA reads TGTGCCAGCAGCTCAGAGACGGCTAGCGGGAGATGGGCGATTCCCCCGGCCCAGTACTTC. This codes for CASSSETASGRWAIPPAQYF.

This clonotype showed up many times. This chain connects TRBV7-9 to TRBJ2-7, with 9 bases that match TRBD2. CDR1 is SEHNR, CDR2 FQNEAQ, per germline (reference sequence). J was trimmed by 7 bases and V by 2 bases; bases with no gene match: 15. The CDR3 contains 17 residues. CDR3 DNA sequence: TGTGCCAGCAGCTTAATCGGAACTGCGGGAGGGCCGTCAGAGCAGTACTTC. Amino acids: CASSLIGTAGGPSEQYF.

This clonotype is classed as medium-sized. This chain links TRBV5-1 with TRBJ2-3, with D unresolved. V lost 0 bases and J 2 bases, leaving 7 bases between the germline ends. CDR1 and CDR2 (germline): SGHRS, YFSETQ. The CDR3 length is 14 residues. CDR3 region: CASSLDGDTDTQYF. The CDR3 coding sequence is TGCGCCAGCAGCTTGGATGGAGACACAGATACGCAGTATTTT.

The chain uses TRBV6-2 or TRBV6-3 and TRBJ2-6; D not certain. CDR1 MNHEY and CDR2 SVGEGT come from the germline V gene. The CDR3 spans 14 residues. V lost 5 bases and J 1 base, leaving 6 bases between the germline ends. This CDR3 is CASSPPSGANVLTF. The CDR3 coding sequence is TGTGCCAGCAGTCCCCCTTCTGGGGCCAACGTCCTGACTTTC.

The CDR3 loop reads CASSVGLAGPSYNEQFF. In DNA form, the CDR3 reads TGTGCCAGCAGCGTAGGCCTAGCGGGACCCTCCTACAATGAGCAGTTCTTC. The genes are TRBV9 and TRBJ2-1, with 9 positions matching TRBD2. V lost 0 bases to trimming and J lost 0 bases; unmatched junction nucleotides: 4. The germline V gene has CDR1 SGDLS and CDR2 YYNGEE. The CDR3 totals 17 residues.

This clonotype is medium-sized in the sample. The chain joins TRBV7-2 to TRBJ2-2, with D perhaps TRBD2 (5 bases). V was clipped by 0 bases and J by 6 bases, with 11 bases between them. There are 15 residues in the CDR3. Germline V gene sequence: CDR1 SGHTA, CDR2 FQGNSA. The CDR3: CASSLAGAGAGELFF. CDR3 bases: TGTGCCAGCAGCTTAGCGGGAGCTGGGGCCGGGGAGCTGTTTTTT.

In its sample, this clonotype was seen many times. The chain joins TRBV12-3 or TRBV12-4 to TRBJ1-2; 8 nucleotides match TRBD1. J gave up 7 bases and V 9 bases, and 16 bases lay outside the gene matches. CDR3 length: 15 residues. The chain's CDR3 is CASAGPGQAVPGYTF. As DNA, the CDR3 is TGTGCCAGTGCCGGCCCGGGACAGGCTGTCCCTGGCTACACCTTC.

This clonotype ranks as medium-sized. J is TRBJ1-4 and V is TRBV9, with D perhaps TRBD1 (6 bases). Per the germline V gene, CDR1 is SGDLS and CDR2 is YYNGEE. This CDR3 region has 16 residues. Trimming removed 0 bases at V and 5 bases at J, with 14 bases between. This CDR3 reads CASSVAPTTGNEKLFF. In DNA form, the CDR3 reads TGTGCCAGCAGCGTAGCCCCGACGACAGGAAATGAAAAACTGTTTTTT.

This clonotype was seen repeatedly, ten times or more. The chain has TRBV7-9 and TRBJ2-1; 7 positions match TRBD2. V lost 4 bases, J lost 7 bases, and 7 bases stayed unmatched. The germline V gene has CDR1 SEHNR and CDR2 FQNEAQ (reference sequence). This CDR3 is built from 14 residues. The CDR3 nucleotides are TGTGCCAGCAGCTCAAGCGGGAACCCGAATGAGCAGTTCTTC. This codes for CASSSSGNPNEQFF.

This clonotype was observed many times. The rearrangement joins TRBV7-3 to TRBJ2-1; TRBD2 aligns across 9 bases. The germline V gene encodes CDR1 SGHTA and CDR2 FQGTGA. The junction had 6 bases not matched to a gene; V was cut back by 1 base and J by 5 bases. The CDR3 totals 16 residues. In DNA form, the CDR3 reads TGTGCCAGCAGCTTAATGGGGACTAGCAACCACAATGAGCAGTTCTTC. It is translated as CASSLMGTSNHNEQFF. Using reference TRBV7-3 and TRBJ2-1 for the parts outside the CDR3, the full variable domain is GAGVSQTPSNKVTEKGKYVELRCDPISGHTALYWYRQSLGQGPEFLIYFQGTGAADDSGLPNDRFFAVRPEGSVSTLKIQRTERGDSAVYLCASSLMGTSNHNEQFFGPGTRLTVL.

This clonotype was counted many times. The J gene is TRBJ2-2, the V gene TRBV6-5; the D is unclear. CDR3 size: 18 residues. Germline V gives CDR1 MNHEY, CDR2 SVGAGI. Trimming shortened V by 3 bases and J by 6 bases, and 23 bases separated the two germline ends. The CDR3 coding sequence is TGTGCCAGCAGTTATTCAGTATTGGTTACTACCTCGTCCGGGGAGCTGTTTTTT. It encodes CASSYSVLVTTSSGELFF.

This clonotype came up many times. This chain connects TRBV3-1 to TRBJ2-1; D is uncertain. The V end lost 0 bases, the J end lost 4 bases, and 4 bases lay between the germline ends. This CDR3 region has 13 residues. Germline values: CDR1 LGHDT, CDR2 YNNKEL (reference sequence). The CDR3 DNA follows: TGTGCCAGCAGCCAAGATAGGTACAATGAGCAGTTCTTC. Protein: CASSQDRYNEQFF.

This clonotype showed up many times. The chain is built from TRBV2 and TRBJ2-7; the match to TRBD1 covers 7 bases. The CDR3 is 13 residues long. Per germline, CDR1 SNHLY and CDR2 FYNNEI. V gave up 7 bases and J gave up 3 bases; unmatched junction bases: 6. The CDR3 sequence is CASTTNRGYEQYF. The CDR3 DNA sequence: TGTGCCAGCACCACCAACAGGGGCTACGAGCAGTACTTC.

This clonotype was counted ten times or more. This sequence joins TRBV20-1 and TRBJ2-5, with 14 positions matching TRBD2. The CDR3 loop spans 15 amino acids. The ends lost 3 bases at V and 4 bases at J; junction bases unmatched: 4. Germline lookup yields CDR1 DFQATT and CDR2 SNEGSKA (reference sequence). The DNA for the CDR3 is TGCAGTGCTAGGGGACTAGCGGGAGTATCAGAGACCCAGTACTTC. Translated: CSARGLAGVSETQYF.

Many counts were recorded for this clonotype. The chain employs TRBV2 and TRBJ2-1, with 11 positions matching TRBD1. Germline V CDR1 and CDR2: SNHLY, FYNNEI. There are 16 residues in the CDR3. V was clipped by 7 bases and J by 3 bases; unmatched bases: 8. The CDR3 coding sequence is TGTGCCAGCACTCCGGGACAGGGGGAAGGCTACAATGAGCAGTTCTTC. Protein product: CASTPGQGEGYNEQFF.

This clonotype was counted at least ten times. This chain connects TRBV11-1 to TRBJ2-1; TRBD2 matches at 8 bases. This CDR3 comprises 18 residues. The ends lost 0 bases at V and 6 bases at J; junction bases unmatched: 13. Germline V gene lookup returns CDR1 SGHAT and CDR2 FQDESV (reference sequence). The CDR3 region is CASSLAFGTRQDRNEQFF. The CDR3 DNA follows: TGTGCCAGCAGCTTAGCGTTCGGGACTAGACAGGACCGCAATGAGCAGTTCTTC.

This clonotype was seen once. In DNA, the CDR3 is TGCGCCAGCAGCTTGGGGGACAGGGCCTATGGCTACACCTTC. This encodes CASSLGDRAYGYTF. The V gene is TRBV5-1, the J gene TRBJ1-2, with 9 bases matching TRBD1. The CDR3 spans 14 residues. Trimming at V came to 0 bases and at J to 4 bases, leaving 1 base not matched to a gene. Per the germline V gene, CDR1 is SGHRS and CDR2 is YFSETQ. The full variable domain, completed using reference TRBV5-1 and TRBJ1-2, is KAGVTQTPRYLIKTRGQQVTLSCSPISGHRSVSWYQQTPGQGLQFLFEYFSETQRNKGNFPGRFSGRQFSNSRSEMNVSTLELGDSALYLCASSLGDRAYGYTFGSGTRLTVV.

This chain joins TRBV4-1 and TRBJ2-7; possibly TRBD2 for D (6 bases). V gave up 4 bases and J gave up 7 bases, with 17 bases separating them. The CDR3 is 14 residues long. CDR1 is MGHRA, CDR2 YSYEKL, per germline. In DNA, the CDR3 is TGCGCCAGCAGCCTTCCGACTAGGTGGAAGGAGCAGTACTTC. This sequence encodes CASSLPTRWKEQYF.

In its sample, this clonotype was seen many times. The chain carries TRBV24-1 and TRBJ2-3, with D perhaps TRBD1 (5 bases). The V and J ends lost 4 bases and 9 bases respectively, with 16 bases between them. Germline values: CDR1 KGHDR, CDR2 SFDVKD. The CDR3 is 14 residues long. The CDR3 reads CATSEQADPATQYF. CDR3 nucleotide sequence: TGTGCCACCAGTGAACAGGCGGACCCAGCCACGCAGTATTTT.

This clonotype was counted only a few times. The V call is TRBV2, the J call TRBJ2-5, with D possibly matching TRBD1 (5 bases). The germline V gene encodes CDR1 SNHLY and CDR2 FYNNEI. CDR3 length: 16 amino acids. Trimming took off 4 bases at V and 7 bases at J, with 22 bases between the two ends. CDR3 in amino acids: CASSGFLDTGSWTQYF. The CDR3 coding sequence is TGTGCCAGCAGTGGGTTTTTGGACACCGGCTCATGGACCCAGTACTTC.

By frequency in the sample, this clonotype is medium-sized. This rearrangement joins TRBV12-3 or TRBV12-4 to TRBJ1-5, with 7 positions matching TRBD1. J was trimmed by 4 bases and V by 5 bases; bases with no gene match: 5. The CDR3 sequence is 14 residues long. CDR3 region: CASSIGTVNQPQHF. The CDR3 region has the DNA TGTGCCAGCAGTATAGGGACAGTTAATCAGCCCCAGCATTTT.

This clonotype counts as medium-sized (0.01 to 0.1%). The chain links TRBV10-3 to TRBJ2-1; TRBD2 matches 12 bases. CDR1 and CDR2 from the germline V gene are ENHRY and SYGVKD. The CDR3 runs 18 residues. V lost 3 bases and J lost 0; bases outside the gene matches: 6. DNA of the CDR3: TGTGCCATCAGTGAAACTAGCGGGAGGTCGTACTCCTACAATGAGCAGTTCTTC. Its protein product is CAISETSGRSYSYNEQFF.